Listed below are T cell receptor beta chains from one sample, sequenced in a study of blood T cells in healthy people across ages. TCRdb re-called the 5' RACE reads through MiXCR, storing one row per CDR3 protein. Of roughly 900,000 distinct CDR3 sequences in the sample, around 48% are singletons; the top ten hold roughly 13%. Sequenced material: blood. The receptors shown here come from a man between 25 and 39 years old in good health. Both conserved end residues are part of each CDR3. A D gene is named only where the DNA matches it firmly. Size values are once, few and many counts, or a class for expanded clones, and some rows have none.

j_call clone_size v_call d_call cdr3_aa cdr3_nt
TRBJ2-5 NA TRBV4-1 NA CASSQDYLRVQETQYF TGCGCCAGCAGCCAAGATTATTTACGCGTCCAAGAGACCCAGTACTTC
TRBJ1-2 NA TRBV27 NA CASSPLVGLEKGYTF TGTGCCAGCAGTCCTCTCGTGGGATTGGAGAAGGGCTACACCTTC
TRBJ2-4 few TRBV20-1 NA CSAPAGPVGENIQYF TGCAGTGCTCCCGCGGGGCCGGTCGGTGAAAACATTCAGTACTTC
TRBJ2-3 few TRBV20-1 NA CSARDLGLSTDTQYF TGCAGTGCTAGAGATCTCGGACTGAGCACAGATACGCAGTATTTT
TRBJ2-3 few TRBV7-6 NA CASSLAGRGSTDTQYF TGTGCCAGCAGCTTAGCGGGCAGGGGATCCACAGATACGCAGTATTTT
TRBJ2-1 NA TRBV4-1 TRBD1 CVSSQPGQGDNEQFF TGCGTCAGCAGCCAACCGGGACAGGGCGACAATGAGCAGTTCTTC
TRBJ2-1 NA TRBV12-3/TRBV12-4 NA CASALAFPSSYNEQFF TGTGCCAGCGCGCTGGCCTTCCCAAGCTCCTACAATGAGCAGTTCTTC
TRBJ2-5 NA TRBV5-1 TRBD2 CASTSFETSGQETQYF TGCGCCAGCACCTCCTTCGAGACTAGCGGACAAGAGACCCAGTACTTC
TRBJ2-1 NA TRBV4-3 NA CASSQDLARGYNEQFF TGCGCCAGCAGCCAAGATCTCGCTAGGGGATACAATGAGCAGTTCTTC
TRBJ1-5 NA TRBV20-1 NA CSASRQVYSNQPQHF TGCAGTGCTTCCCGACAGGTGTATAGCAATCAGCCCCAGCATTTT
TRBJ1-2 NA TRBV7-9 TRBD1 CASSPTGDPNYGYTF TGTGCCAGCAGCCCGACAGGGGACCCTAACTATGGCTACACCTTC
TRBJ2-7 few TRBV7-3 TRBD2 CASSETSGGAYEQYF TGTGCCAGCAGCGAGACTAGCGGGGGGGCCTACGAGCAGTACTTC
TRBJ1-2 NA TRBV25-1 TRBD1 CASSDTGTGKNGYTF TGTGCCAGCAGTGACACCGGGACAGGGAAGAATGGCTACACCTTC
TRBJ2-1 NA TRBV25-1 TRBD1 CASSDWTGPYNEQFF TGTGCCAGCAGTGACTGGACAGGGCCCTACAATGAGCAGTTCTTC
TRBJ2-1 once TRBV3-1 NA CASSLSSSLNEQFF TGTGCCAGCAGCCTTTCCTCGAGTCTTAATGAGCAGTTCTTC
TRBJ2-6 NA TRBV10-3 TRBD2 CAISESTGGSGANVLTF TGTGCCATCAGTGAGTCGACGGGGGGCTCTGGGGCCAACGTCCTGACTTTC
TRBJ2-1 few TRBV12-3/TRBV12-4 NA CASSFEGGGLNEQFF TGTGCCAGCAGTTTCGAGGGGGGCGGGCTCAATGAGCAGTTCTTC
TRBJ2-7 few TRBV12-3/TRBV12-4 NA CASSLVEAATYEQYF TGTGCCAGCAGTTTAGTGGAGGCAGCGACCTACGAGCAGTACTTC
TRBJ2-4 NA TRBV5-1 NA CASSLDSLTARHLRQYF TGCGCCAGCAGCTTGGACTCTTTGACAGCCCGTCACCTACGGCAGTACTTC
TRBJ2-7 few TRBV12-3/TRBV12-4 TRBD1 CASSTTGGEQYF TGTGCCAGCAGTACAACAGGGGGTGAGCAGTACTTC
TRBJ2-5 NA TRBV7-3 NA CASSLTGTAQETQYF TGTGCCAGCAGCTTAACAGGGACTGCCCAAGAGACCCAGTACTTC
TRBJ1-6 NA TRBV11-2 NA CASSAGQNKNSPLHF TGTGCCAGCAGCGCAGGACAGAACAAAAATTCACCCCTCCACTTT
TRBJ2-7 few TRBV18 TRBD1 CASSPLTGGPSYEQYF TGTGCCAGCTCACCATTAACAGGGGGTCCCTCCTACGAGCAGTACTTC
TRBJ2-5 NA TRBV20-1 TRBD1 CSARDLTGGSEQYF TGCAGTGCTAGAGATTTAACAGGGGGGAGTGAGCAGTACTTC
TRBJ1-2 NA TRBV6-1 NA CASTQGQALVYGYTF TGTGCCAGCACCCAAGGGCAGGCCCTTGTCTATGGCTACACCTTC
TRBJ1-2 once TRBV9 TRBD1 CASSDDRGRGYTF TGTGCCAGCAGCGACGACAGGGGCAGAGGCTACACCTTC
TRBJ2-1 NA TRBV7-3 NA CASSLTASLRGYNEQFF TGTGCCAGCAGCTTAACGGCCTCCCTGAGGGGATACAATGAGCAGTTCTTC
TRBJ2-1 many TRBV20-1 NA CSARGASDIEQFF TGCAGTGCTAGAGGAGCTAGCGACATAGAGCAGTTCTTC
TRBJ1-2 NA TRBV7-9 NA CASSLEEGLRDYGYTF TGTGCCAGCAGCTTAGAGGAAGGGTTACGGGACTATGGCTACACCTTC
TRBJ1-4 few TRBV20-1 NA CSASGTARGKLFF TGCAGTGCTAGCGGCACGGCCAGGGGAAAACTGTTTTTT
TRBJ2-7 NA TRBV27 NA CASRLSGAREQYF TGTGCCAGCAGACTATCGGGGGCGCGAGAGCAGTACTTC
TRBJ2-7 few TRBV25-1 NA CASSEWGRVHEQYF TGTGCCAGCAGTGAATGGGGCAGGGTCCACGAGCAGTACTTC
TRBJ1-2 few TRBV5-1 TRBD1 CASSLEGGRGGYTF TGCGCCAGCAGCTTGGAAGGGGGCCGGGGTGGCTACACCTTC
TRBJ2-7 NA TRBV12-3/TRBV12-4 NA CASSLDEGLGYEQYF TGTGCCAGCAGTTTAGACGAGGGGCTCGGGTACGAGCAGTACTTC
TRBJ1-6 NA TRBV11-2 NA CASSLGGLSPLHF TGTGCCAGCAGCTTAGGAGGGCTTTCACCCCTCCACTTT
TRBJ2-5 NA TRBV20-1 NA CSAWGQETQYF TGCAGTGCGTGGGGGCAAGAGACCCAGTACTTC
TRBJ2-5 NA TRBV18 NA CASSPTSTQDRETQYF TGTGCCAGCTCACCTACGAGCACTCAAGACCGGGAGACCCAGTACTTC
TRBJ1-5 few TRBV6-2/TRBV6-3 NA CASSPTGLSQPQHF TGTGCCAGCAGCCCAACAGGGTTGTCTCAGCCCCAGCATTTT
TRBJ2-7 many TRBV6-2/TRBV6-3 NA CASSGGGYEQYF TGTGCCAGCAGTGGAGGGGGCTACGAGCAGTACTTC
TRBJ1-4 NA TRBV4-1 NA CASSQGDLTNEKLFF TGCGCCAGCAGCCAAGGGGATCTAACTAATGAAAAACTGTTTTTT
TRBJ1-2 NA TRBV25-1 NA CASSAPGGLRGYTF TGTGCCAGCAGTGCCCCGGGGGGCTTGCGTGGCTACACCTTC
TRBJ1-4 NA TRBV3-1 NA CASRPSGDSEKLFF TGTGCCAGCAGGCCTTCAGGGGATTCTGAAAAACTGTTTTTT
TRBJ2-7 NA TRBV20-1 NA CSASDGGYEQYF TGCAGTGCTTCGGACGGGGGCTACGAGCAGTACTTC
TRBJ2-3 once TRBV4-1 TRBD2 CASSHAASGGTLGTDTQYF TGCGCCAGCAGCCACGCCGCTAGCGGGGGGACCCTCGGGACAGATACGCAGTATTTT
TRBJ1-5 few TRBV6-1 TRBD1 CASSASDRGANQPQHF TGTGCCAGCAGTGCCTCCGACAGGGGGGCCAATCAGCCCCAGCATTTT
TRBJ2-5 NA TRBV19 NA CASTTDGSETQYF TGTGCCAGTACCACGGACGGGTCGGAGACCCAGTACTTC
TRBJ2-1 many TRBV7-2 NA CASSWGPGSSVVEQFF TGTGCCAGCAGCTGGGGGCCGGGATCCTCTGTCGTTGAGCAGTTCTTC
TRBJ2-4 NA TRBV9 NA CASSVDSLGWEQYF TGTGCCAGCAGCGTCGATAGTCTCGGTTGGGAGCAGTACTTC
TRBJ1-2 NA TRBV6-2/TRBV6-3 TRBD1 CASGTGPMGEGYTF TGTGCCAGCGGGACAGGGCCTATGGGAGAAGGCTACACCTTC
TRBJ1-3 NA TRBV12-3/TRBV12-4 TRBD1 CASTLTGGNTIYF TGTGCCAGCACCTTGACAGGGGGAAACACCATATATTTT
TRBJ2-7 few TRBV6-1 NA CASSEIGAGAYEQYF TGTGCCAGCAGTGAAATCGGCGCGGGGGCGTACGAGCAGTACTTC
TRBJ2-7 few TRBV12-3/TRBV12-4 TRBD2 CASSSGTSGRYRYEQYF TGTGCCAGCAGTTCTGGGACTAGCGGACGGTACCGCTACGAGCAGTACTTC
TRBJ2-7 few TRBV12-3/TRBV12-4 NA CASSLLGGALRPSEQYF TGTGCCAGCAGTTTACTGGGGGGGGCCTTACGCCCTTCCGAGCAGTACTTC
TRBJ2-4 NA TRBV20-1 NA CSARRGEAKNIQYF TGCAGTGCTAGGCGTGGGGAGGCCAAAAACATTCAGTACTTC
TRBJ2-1 NA TRBV2 NA CASSDLLANEQFF TGTGCCAGCAGTGACCTGCTGGCCAATGAGCAGTTCTTC
TRBJ1-2 NA TRBV5-1 NA CASSSTTAGQVYGYTF TGCGCCAGCAGTTCAACGACGGCAGGGCAGGTCTATGGCTACACCTTC
TRBJ2-7 few TRBV18 NA CASSTKGGTASYEQYF TGTGCCAGCTCCACCAAAGGGGGGACAGCATCCTACGAGCAGTACTTC